A single sample gave rise to the 4 T cell receptor beta chains below, sequenced in a study of cytomegalovirus exposure and HLA in healthy donors. Primers included in the PCR were 60 Vbeta and 13 Jbeta primers. The method was immunoSEQ multiplex PCR; TCRdb's version includes in-frame clones alone and lacks a portion of them. The sample holds some 200,000 clones, 79% seen once. What was sequenced was PBMCs. All receptors derive from a woman aged 50 to 60 in good health and CMV-seronegative.

The J gene is TRBJ2-3, the V gene TRBV5-1, with 13 positions matching TRBD2. The germline CDR1 and CDR2 sequences are SGHRS and YFSETQ. The CDR3 sequence is 16 residues long. V trimming: 4 bases; J trimming: 0 bases; junction bases outside the gene matches: 2. CDR3: CASSLGLAGSTDTQYF. CDR3 bases: TGCGCCAGCAGCCTGGGACTAGCGGGAAGCACAGATACGCAGTATTTT.

CDR3 sequence reads: CASSETLMGGTGSYEQYF. Written as DNA, the CDR3 is TGCGCCAGCAGTGAGACTTTAATGGGCGGGACAGGGTCCTACGAGCAGTACTTC. V and J are TRBV10-2 and TRBJ2-7; 9 bases are a match to TRBD1. V lost 2 bases and J lost 1; bases outside the gene matches: 12. The germline V gene has CDR1 WSHSY and CDR2 SAAADI. The CDR3 spans 18 residues.

The chain carries TRBV11-3 and TRBJ2-5; no clear D. This CDR3 is 15 amino acids long. The ends were cut back, 5 bases at V and 5 bases at J, with 18 bases in the middle. The germline V gene encodes CDR1 SGHNT and CDR2 YENEEA. CDR3 nucleotides: TGTGCCAGCAGCCCGGGTCCTCCGATCCAGGAGACCCAGTACTTC. Amino acid sequence: CASSPGPPIQETQYF.

The chain carries TRBV14 and TRBJ2-1, with TRBD2 identical over 10 bases. The CDR3 is made up of 19 amino acids. The junction had 16 bases not matched to a gene; V was cut back by 4 bases and J by 4 bases. CDR1 and CDR2 (germline): SGHDN, FVKESK. The CDR3 nucleotides read TGTGCCAGCAGCCTGCGACTGGGTAGCGGGGGGCGCTCTTACAATGAGCAGTTCTTC. Translated, it gives CASSLRLGSGGRSYNEQFF. The variable domain in full, completed from reference TRBV14 and TRBJ2-1, reads EAGVTQFPSHSVIEKGQTVTLRCDPISGHDNLYWYRRVMGKEIKFLLHFVKESKQDESGMPNNRFLAERTGGTYSTLKVQPAELEDSGVYFCASSLRLGSGGRSYNEQFFGPGTRLTVL.